This entry lists 13 T cell receptor beta chains sequenced from one sample in a study of control samples from healthy donors and cancer patients. Some clones are missing from TCRdb's copy, which holds only in-frame ones; the method was immunoSEQ multiplex PCR. The sample holds roughly 130,000 clones; more than 85% are singletons and the top ten take about 9%. The sample consisted of blood. These receptors all come from a man aged 18 to 29 in good health.

CDR3 amino acids: CASSLDVGWDTGELFF. The CDR3 DNA follows: TGTGCCAGCAGCCTAGACGTAGGGTGGGACACCGGGGAGCTGTTTTTT. This chain uses TRBV7-9 with TRBJ2-2; D gene unclear. Germline-derived CDR1 and CDR2 are SEHNR and FQNEAQ (reference sequence). The CDR3 is 16 amino acids. Trimming left V 5 bases short and J 3 bases short, with 16 bases between. The variable domain in full, with the rest retrieved from reference TRBV7-9 and TRBJ2-2, is DTGVSQNPRHKITKRGQNVTFRCDPISEHNRLYWYRQTLGQGPEFLTYFQNEAQLEKSRLLSDRFSAERPKGSFSTLEIQRTEQGDSAMYLCASSLDVGWDTGELFFGEGSRLTVL.

The chain couples TRBV5-4 to TRBJ2-5, with D perhaps assigned TRBD1 or TRBD2 (7 bases each). Germline lookup yields CDR1 SGHNT and CDR2 YYREEE (reference sequence). This CDR3 has 14 amino acids. Trimming left V 4 bases short and J 5 bases short, with 15 bases between. The CDR3 reads CASSPQGGRETQYF. The CDR3 DNA follows: TGTGCCAGCAGCCCCCAGGGGGGGCGGGAGACCCAGTACTTC.

V is TRBV19 and J is TRBJ1-1; D call uncertain. Germline CDR1 reads LNHDA; CDR2 reads SQIVND (reference sequence). The CDR3 spans 10 residues. Trimming shortened V by 5 bases and J by 10 bases, and 8 bases separated the two germline ends. The CDR3 DNA is TGTGCCAGTAGTGGGGTCTCAGCTTTCTTT. Translating gives CASSGVSAFF.

This clone came up once. The V and J genes are TRBV6-6 and TRBJ1-2; possibly TRBD1 for D (5 bases). CDR3 length: 14 residues. V gave up 5 bases and J gave up 4 bases, with 14 bases separating them. Germline V lookup: CDR1 MNHNY, CDR2 SVGAGI (reference sequence). Here the CDR3 reads CASSVGTPFYGYTF. In DNA form, the CDR3 reads TGTGCCAGCAGTGTAGGGACGCCCTTCTATGGCTACACCTTC.

The chain has TRBV18 and TRBJ1-1; maybe TRBD1 (5 bases). Trimming left V 2 bases short and J 0 bases short, with 10 bases between. CDR1 is KGHSH, CDR2 LQKENI, per germline. The CDR3 runs to 15 residues. The CDR3 coding sequence is TGTGCCAGCTCACCAGGGGCGCTCATGAACACTGAAGCTTTCTTT. Protein product: CASSPGALMNTEAFF.

The V call is TRBV12-3 or TRBV12-4, the J call TRBJ2-1, with unresolved D. The length of the CDR3 is 11 residues. Trimming stripped 3 bases from V and 10 bases from J, with 7 bases between. The CDR3 nucleotides read TGTGCCAGCAGTTTGCTAACCGAGCAGTTCTTC. Protein sequence: CASSLLTEQFF.

This sequence joins TRBV5-5 and TRBJ1-1; tentative D call: TRBD1 (5 bases). Germline V gene data show CDR1 as SGHKS and CDR2 as YYEKEE (reference sequence). This CDR3 has 16 amino acids. Trimming pared 0 bases from V and 5 bases from J, leaving 17 bases between. In DNA, the CDR3 is TGTGCCAGCAGCTTGGGGACCTGGGGGGGACGTACTGAAGCTTTCTTT. It is translated as CASSLGTWGGRTEAFF.

The chain combines TRBV27 with TRBJ2-2; D perhaps matches TRBD2 (6 bases). The CDR3 covers 14 residues. Germline V gene data show CDR1 as MNHEY and CDR2 as SMNVEV (reference sequence). V lost 7 bases, J lost 4 bases, and 13 bases lay in between. CDR3 loop: CASTRDLSTGELFF. CDR3 DNA sequence: TGTGCCAGCACCCGGGACTTATCCACCGGGGAGCTGTTTTTT.

This rearrangement joins TRBV18 to TRBJ2-5; TRBD1 agrees at 8 bases. This CDR3 is 13 amino acids long. CDR1 is KGHSH, CDR2 LQKENI, per germline. V lost 5 bases to trimming and J lost 1 base; unmatched junction nucleotides: 0. The CDR3 protein is CASSGQGQETQYF. DNA for the CDR3: TGTGCCAGCTCAGGACAGGGCCAAGAGACCCAGTACTTC.

Notes on this clone: This CDR3 is also generated by other DNA sequences in the sample. The CDR3 DNA sequence: TGTGCCAGCAGAAGTCAAGAGACCCAGTACTTC. It translates to CASRSQETQYF. The chain combines TRBV27 with TRBJ2-5; D is uncertain. The germline V gene has CDR1 MNHEY and CDR2 SMNVEV (reference sequence). The V and J ends lost 6 bases and 2 bases respectively, with 4 bases between them. This CDR3 comprises 11 residues.

The CDR3 reads CAITGQGSPYEQYF. CDR3 DNA: TGTGCCATCACAGGACAGGGGAGCCCCTACGAGCAGTACTTC. The V gene is TRBV10-3, the J gene TRBJ2-7; 9 positions match TRBD1. The V and J ends lost 7 bases and 2 bases, in that order; junction bases with no gene match: 6. The CDR3 runs 14 residues. In germline, CDR1 is ENHRY, CDR2 SYGVKD.

CDR3 in DNA: TGTGCCAGCAGTGAGTTGGGGGCTGGGGCCAACGTCCTGACTTTC. Translated, it gives CASSELGAGANVLTF. The chain has TRBV6-1 and TRBJ2-6; perhaps D is TRBD1 or TRBD2 (5 bases each). The CDR3 runs to 15 residues. V was trimmed by 3 bases and J by 2 bases, leaving 8 bases between them. Looked up from germline, CDR1 is MNHNS and CDR2 is SASEGT.

J is TRBJ1-2 and V is TRBV27, with D perhaps matching TRBD1 (5 bases). V lost 0 bases, J lost 4 bases, and 12 bases lay in between. Germline V CDR1 and CDR2: MNHEY, SMNVEV (reference sequence). This CDR3 is 15 amino acids long. In nucleotides, the CDR3 is TGTGCCAGCAGTTTATCGGCGCGGGGCCCCTATGGCTACACCTTC. Its protein product is CASSLSARGPYGYTF.